This T cell receptor (beta chain) was obtained from a study of tumor-infiltrating lymphocytes in oesophageal squamous cell carcinoma. Germline CDR1 is MNHNS and CDR2 is SASEGT. With 7 bases removed from V and 2 bases from J, the gap between germline ends came to 17 bases. The CDR3 contains 15 residues. MiXCR, applied by TCRdb to the PCR reads, yields one record per CDR3 protein. The sample consists of over 20,000 distinct CDR3 sequences, approximately 37% of them appearing once. This clonotype came up many times. The sequenced material came from esophageal tumor tissue. This chain uses TRBV6-1 with TRBJ1-2; no clear D. The TCR originated in a female donor with esophageal squamous cell carcinoma. As DNA, the CDR3 is TGTGCCAGCACCACAACTGGGCCCGGGAACTATGGCTACACCTTC. This sequence encodes CASTTTGPGNYGYTF.